The source of this T cell receptor beta chain is a study of OX40 agonist ivuxolimab in advanced cancers. Study-level background: Allowance was made for prior anti-PD-1, anti-PD-L1 or anti-CTLA-4 therapy, and roughly 39% had some.

The V gene's germline CDR1 is MNHEY and CDR2 SMNVEV (reference sequence). The trim removed 4 bases at V and 6 bases at J, leaving 2 bases unmatched. This CDR3 contains 12 residues. The data were produced by immunoSEQ multiplex PCR, yet TCRdb's version contains in-frame clones alone and is incomplete. The data hold tens of thousands of clones, with roughly nine tenths observed a single time. The chain employs TRBV27 and TRBJ1-1; 7 nucleotides agree with TRBD1. The clonotype originates from an adult with an advanced solid tumor such as melanoma, head and neck, liver or kidney cancer. This material consisted of CD4+ or CD8+ T cells sorted from blood, taken in a trial of the OX40 agonist ivuxolimab. The CDR3 reads CASSYTGAEAFF. The CDR3 DNA reads as TGTGCCAGCAGTTACACAGGGGCTGAAGCTTTCTTT.